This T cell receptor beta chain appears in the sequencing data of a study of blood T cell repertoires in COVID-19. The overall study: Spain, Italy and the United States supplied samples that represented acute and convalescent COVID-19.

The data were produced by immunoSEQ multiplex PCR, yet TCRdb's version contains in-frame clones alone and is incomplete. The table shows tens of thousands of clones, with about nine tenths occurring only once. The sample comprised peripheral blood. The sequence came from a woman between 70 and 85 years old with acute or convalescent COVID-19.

This CDR3 is CASSKVEGGGSYNEQFF. The CDR3 nucleotides are TGTGCCAGCAGCAAAGTGGAGGGCGGAGGCTCCTACAATGAGCAGTTCTTC. The chain joins TRBV21-1 to TRBJ2-1; TRBD2, the D gene given by the table, was not confirmed from the DNA. TRBV21-1 constitutes a pseudogene. The CDR3 length is 17 residues.